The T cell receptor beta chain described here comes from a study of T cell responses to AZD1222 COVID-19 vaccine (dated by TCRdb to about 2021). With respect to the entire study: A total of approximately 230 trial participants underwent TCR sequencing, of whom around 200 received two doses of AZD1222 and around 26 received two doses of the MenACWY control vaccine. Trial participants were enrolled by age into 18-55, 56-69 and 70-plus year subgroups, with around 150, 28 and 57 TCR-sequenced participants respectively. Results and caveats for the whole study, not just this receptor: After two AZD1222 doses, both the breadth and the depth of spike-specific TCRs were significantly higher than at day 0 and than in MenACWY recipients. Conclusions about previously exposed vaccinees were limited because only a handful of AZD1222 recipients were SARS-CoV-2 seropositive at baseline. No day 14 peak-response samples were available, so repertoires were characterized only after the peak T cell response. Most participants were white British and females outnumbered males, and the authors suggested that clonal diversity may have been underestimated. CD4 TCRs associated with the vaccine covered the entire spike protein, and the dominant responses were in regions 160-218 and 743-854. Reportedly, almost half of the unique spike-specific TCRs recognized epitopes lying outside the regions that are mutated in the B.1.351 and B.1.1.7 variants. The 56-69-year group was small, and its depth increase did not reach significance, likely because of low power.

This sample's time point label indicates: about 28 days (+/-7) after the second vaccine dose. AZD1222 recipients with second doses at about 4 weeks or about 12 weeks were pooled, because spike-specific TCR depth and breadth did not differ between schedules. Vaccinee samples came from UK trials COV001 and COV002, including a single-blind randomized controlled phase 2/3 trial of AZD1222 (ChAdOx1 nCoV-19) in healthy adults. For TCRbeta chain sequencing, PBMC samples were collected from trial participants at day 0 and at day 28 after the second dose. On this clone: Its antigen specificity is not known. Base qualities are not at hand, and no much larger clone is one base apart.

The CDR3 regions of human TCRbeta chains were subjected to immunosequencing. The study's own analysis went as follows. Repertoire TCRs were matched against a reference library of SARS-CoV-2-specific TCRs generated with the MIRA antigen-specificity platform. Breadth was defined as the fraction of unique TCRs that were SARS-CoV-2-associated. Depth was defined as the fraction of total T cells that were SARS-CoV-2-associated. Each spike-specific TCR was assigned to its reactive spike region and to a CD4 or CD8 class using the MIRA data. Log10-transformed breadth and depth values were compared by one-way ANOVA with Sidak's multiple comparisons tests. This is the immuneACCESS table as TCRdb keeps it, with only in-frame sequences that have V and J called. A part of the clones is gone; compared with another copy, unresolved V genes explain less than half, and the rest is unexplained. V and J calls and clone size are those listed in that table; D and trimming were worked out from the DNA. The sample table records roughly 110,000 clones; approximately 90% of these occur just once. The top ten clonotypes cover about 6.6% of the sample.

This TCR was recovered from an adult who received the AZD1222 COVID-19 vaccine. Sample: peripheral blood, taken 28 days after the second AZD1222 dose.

The base sequence is TGTGCCAGCAGTCCGAACTCTGCCTCCTACGAGCAGTACTTC. It encodes CASSPNSASYEQYF. This sequence uses TRBV6-5 and TRBJ2-7, with the D gene uncertain. Sequences MNHEY (CDR1) and SVGAGI (CDR2) are obtained from the germline V gene. At the junction V is shortened by 5 bases and J by 0 bases, with 11 bases in between. The CDR3 runs 14 amino acids, cysteine and phenylalanine included. The retained sequence is limited to the CDR3, 42 bases, with the frame set at the first base.